This T cell receptor (beta chain) was obtained from a study of blood T cell repertoires in COVID-19. Study as a whole: Both acute and convalescent COVID-19 samples were obtained from the United States, Italy and Spain. Sources were T cells, B-cell-depleted T cells, or PBMCs; the material itself was cDNA or gDNA.

The Seattle site enrolled patients during active infection and followed them longitudinally. Original processing methods: It was from reference gene primer amplification that nucleated cell counts were estimated. Using immunoSEQ multiplex PCR, the repertoire was profiled, and TCRdb retains in-frame clones only, with some absent. The DNA was the basis for D and trimming; V, J and clone size are from that table. The sample contains more than 200,000 clones, approximately 90% of which appear only once. The CDR3 spans 16 residues. CDR1 is SGHTA, CDR2 FQGNSA, per germline. V shed 2 bases, J shed 2 bases, and the junction held 4 bases outside the gene matches.

The specimen sequenced was peripheral blood. The J gene is TRBJ1-4, the V gene TRBV7-2, with TRBD1 matching 8 bases. The origin of this receptor is a woman aged 25 to 39 with COVID-19, enrolled during active disease. The CDR3 region has the DNA TGTGCCAGCAGCTTATGGGCAGGGGGCACTAATGAAAAACTGTTTTTT. This translates into CASSLWAGGTNEKLFF. The full variable domain, its missing parts supplied by reference TRBV7-2 and TRBJ1-4, is GAGVSQSPSNKVTEKGKDVELRCDPISGHTALYWYRQSLGQGLEFLIYFQGNSAPDKSGLPSDRFSAERTGGSVSTLTIQRTQQEDSAVYLCASSLWAGGTNEKLFFGSGTQLSVL.